This T cell receptor (beta chain) stems from a study of cytomegalovirus exposure and HLA in healthy donors. Points from the study as a whole: Most CMV-associated TCR beta chains were later found to appear HLA-restricted.

Notes on this clone: Its antigen is unidentified.

Healthy individuals who donated bone marrow served as the donors. Use of 60 Vbeta and 13 Jbeta primers characterized the PCR. Measured with immunoSEQ multiplex PCR; TCRdb has only the in-frame clones, and not every one. The data contain approximately 120,000 clones, 80% to 90% of them singletons. The V gene lost 3 bases and the J gene lost 1 base, with 13 bases spanning the gap. This CDR3 has 15 amino acids. CDR1 and CDR2 from the germline V gene are SNHLY and FYNNEI. The sequence was obtained from a woman aged 40 to 50 in good health and CMV-seropositive. The sample taken for sequencing was PBMCs. The V call is TRBV2, the J call TRBJ2-7; D is possibly TRBD1 (6 bases). Written as DNA, the CDR3 is TGTGCCAGCAGTGATCCTCGGGACATATCCTACGAGCAGTACTTC. Protein sequence: CASSDPRDISYEQYF.